Following are 12 T cell receptor beta chains from one sample sequenced in a study of tissue T cells after allogeneic stem cell transplantation. Some clones are missing from TCRdb's copy, which holds only in-frame ones; the method was immunoSEQ multiplex PCR. The table shows approximately 8,000 clones, with roughly 51% occurring only once. Time point reported: mouse harvest day 7 after allogeneic transplant. Tail vein injection delivered 10^7 T-cell-depleted bone marrow cells and 10^6 splenic CD5+ T cells. Sequencing input: gut tissue. The receptors come from a female BALB/c mouse given C57BL/6 T cells with graft-versus-host disease after an allogeneic hematopoietic cell transplant.

Details on this clone: Genes and germline come from the mouse. From the germline J gene comes the end of the CDR3, since the read stops 1 residue before it. The rearrangement uses TRBV26 and TRBJ2-5; a weak D match, TRBD2 (6 bases). Between the trimmed V and J ends, which lost 8 bases and 0 bases, there was a span of 6 bases. CDR1 is KGHPV and CDR2 is FQNQEV in the germline V gene (reference sequence). The CDR3 consists of 12 residues. This chain's CDR3 is CASGLNQDTQYF. The sequenced CDR3 bases are TGTGCCAGCGGACTGAACCAAGACACCCAGTAC.

This clone has just a few counts. The genes are named according to mouse. The DNA ends 1 residue before the CDR3 does, and the rest of the CDR3 is filled in from the germline J gene. The chain couples TRBV13-3 to TRBJ1-1; the D is unclear. V shed 2 bases and J shed 1 base, with 0 bases lying between them. The CDR3 consists of 11 residues. Per germline, CDR1 NNHDY and CDR2 SYVADS. Incomplete CDR3 DNA: TGTGCCAGCAGTGAGAACACAGAAGTCTTC. The encoded protein is CASSENTEVF. The CDR3 in full is CASSENTEVFF.

This clone is labeled as medium-sized. Gene names are the mouse ones. The read finishes 1 residue shy of the CDR3 end, and the germline J gene is used to complete it. The chain uses TRBV26 and TRBJ2-7; D gene unclear. CDR1 and CDR2 from the germline V gene are KGHPV and FQNQEV (reference sequence). With 3 bases removed from V and 4 bases from J, the gap between germline ends came to 10 bases. CDR3 length: 13 amino acids. The CDR3: CASSLSQPYEQYF. CDR3 DNA (partial): TGTGCCAGCAGTCTCTCGCAACCTTATGAACAGTAC.

To note about this clone: The germline and genes are mouse ones. The CDR3 loop is CASSQEGFNTEVFF. The part of the CDR3 DNA that was read is TGTGCCAGCAGCCAAGAAGGATTCAACACAGAAGTCTTC. J is TRBJ1-1 and V is TRBV5; D gene unclear. The read halts 1 residue ahead of the CDR3 end, with the missing end drawn from the germline J gene. The CDR3 sequence is 14 residues long. Germline V gene data show CDR1 as LGHNA and CDR2 as YNLKQL (reference sequence). Deletions cut 0 bases from V and 2 bases from J, with 7 bases between.

This clone appeared once. The genes and germline here are from mouse. The read finishes 1 residue shy of the CDR3 end, and the germline J gene is used to complete it. This chain connects TRBV3 to TRBJ2-2; 8 nucleotides agree with TRBD2. The CDR3 extends over 15 amino acids. V trimming: 1 base; J trimming: 2 bases; junction bases outside the gene matches: 0. Germline CDR1 is SNHLY and CDR2 is FYNGKV (reference sequence). CDR3: CASSLGLGNTGQLYF. Partial CDR3 DNA: TGTGCCAGCAGCTTAGGACTGGGGAACACCGGGCAGCTCTAC.

For this clone: The gene symbols are mouse symbols. The CDR3 extends 1 residue past the end of the read, so its final part is completed from the germline J gene. V gene TRBV14 combines with J gene TRBJ2-4; D tentatively reads TRBD1 or TRBD2 (5 bases each). The CDR3 totals 13 residues. Between the trimmed V and J ends, which lost 4 bases and 0 bases, there was a span of 6 bases. Germline V CDR1 and CDR2: SGHDT, FRDEAV. CDR3 loop: CASSGDSQNTLYF. CDR3 DNA, as far as it was read: TGTGCCAGCAGTGGGGACAGTCAAAACACCTTGTAC.

For this clone: Mouse names are used for the genes. Read data end 1 residue before the CDR3 end; the end is taken from the germline J gene. J is TRBJ2-3 and V is TRBV20; 9 nucleotides align to TRBD2. The length of the CDR3 is 15 residues. The ends lost 0 bases at V and 0 bases at J; junction bases unmatched: 1. Germline V gene data show CDR1 as GFQATS and CDR2 as STVNSAI. CDR3 protein: CGARDGGASAETLYF. CDR3 DNA, as far as it was read: TGTGGTGCTAGGGATGGGGGGGCTAGTGCAGAAACGCTGTAT.

As concerns this clone: The genes are named according to mouse. Read sequence stops 1 residue before the CDR3 end, and the germline J gene provides the missing end. This chain uses TRBV26 with TRBJ2-2; tentatively, D is TRBD1 (5 bases). The CDR3 runs 14 residues. V was cut by 5 bases and J by 1 base, with 8 bases left in between. Germline CDR1 reads KGHPV; CDR2 reads FQNQEV (reference sequence). Here the CDR3 reads CASSAQGNTGQLYF. The part of the CDR3 DNA that was read is TGTGCCAGCAGTGCGCAGGGAAACACCGGGCAGCTCTAC.

As concerns this clone: Genes and germline come from the mouse. The CDR3: CTCSAAGAGNTLYF. The DNA read from the CDR3 is TGCACCTGCAGTGCTGCAGGGGCCGGAAATACGCTCTAT. This sequence joins TRBV1 and TRBJ1-3, with D possibly being TRBD1 (6 bases). The read terminates 1 residue ahead of where the CDR3 ends, so the germline J gene completes it. With 3 bases removed from V and 4 bases from J, the gap between germline ends came to 10 bases. The CDR3 totals 14 residues. CDR1 is NSQYPW, CDR2 LRSPGD, per germline (reference sequence).

Points on this clone: Germline and genes: mouse. The read terminates 1 residue before the CDR3 end, so the remaining end is supplied by the germline J gene. The gene calls are TRBV26 and TRBJ2-1; 8 nucleotides match TRBD1. The CDR3 length is 14 residues. V lost 0 bases and J lost 10; bases outside the gene matches: 5. CDR1 is KGHPV, CDR2 FQNQEV, per germline (reference sequence). The CDR3 reads CASSLSDRGPEQFF. The part of the CDR3 DNA that was read is TGTGCCAGCAGTCTGTCAGACAGGGGCCCCGAGCAGTTC.

This clone showed up just a few times. Gene names are the mouse ones. From the germline J gene comes the end of the CDR3, since the read stops 1 residue before it. The rearrangement uses TRBV1 and TRBJ1-5; 12 bases match TRBD1. In germline, CDR1 is NSQYPW, CDR2 LRSPGD (reference sequence). The CDR3 is 17 amino acids. The V segment lost 3 bases and the J segment 3 bases; nucleotides outside the gene matches: 6. The CDR3 reads CTCSARDRGRGNQAPLF. The covered CDR3 bases are TGCACCTGCAGTGCCCGGGACAGGGGGCGAGGCAACCAGGCTCCGCTT.

A note on this clone: The listed genes are named as in mouse. The read stops 1 residue short of the end of the CDR3; the missing end is completed from the germline J gene. The chain is built from TRBV12-1 and TRBJ2-7, with a tentative D call TRBD2 (6 bases). Germline V gives CDR1 SGHSN, CDR2 HYEKVE. The CDR3 consists of 14 residues. V was cut by 1 base and J by 3 bases, with 12 bases left in between. CDR3 region: CASSLHGGYYEQYF. CDR3 DNA, as far as it was read: TGTGCCAGCTCTCTACACGGGGGGTACTATGAACAGTAC. Full variable domain (missing parts from reference TRBV12-1 and TRBJ2-7): DSGVVQSPRHIIKEKGGRSVLTCIPISGHSNVVWYQQTLGKELKFLIQHYEKVERDKGFLPSRFSVQQFDDYHSEMNMSALELEDSAMYFCASSLHGGYYEQYFGPGTRLTVL.